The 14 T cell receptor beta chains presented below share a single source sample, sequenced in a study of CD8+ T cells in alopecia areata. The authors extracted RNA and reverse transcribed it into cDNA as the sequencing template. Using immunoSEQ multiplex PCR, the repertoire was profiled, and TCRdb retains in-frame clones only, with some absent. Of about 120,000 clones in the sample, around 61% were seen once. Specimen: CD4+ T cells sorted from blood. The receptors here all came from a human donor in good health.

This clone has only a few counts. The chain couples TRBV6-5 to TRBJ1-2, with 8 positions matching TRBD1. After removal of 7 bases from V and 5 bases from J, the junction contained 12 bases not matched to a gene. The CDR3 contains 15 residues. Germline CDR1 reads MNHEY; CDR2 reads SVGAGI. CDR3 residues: CASTPSIGQGYGYTF. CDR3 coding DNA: TGTGCCAGCACCCCCTCAATAGGACAGGGATATGGCTACACCTTC.

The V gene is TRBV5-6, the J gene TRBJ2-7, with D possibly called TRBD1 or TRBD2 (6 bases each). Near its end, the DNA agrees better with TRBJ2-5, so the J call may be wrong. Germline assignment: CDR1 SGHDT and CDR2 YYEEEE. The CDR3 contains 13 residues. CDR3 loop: CASSPRGRETQYF. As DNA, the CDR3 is TGTGCCAGCAGCCCACGGGGGCGAGAGACCCAGTACTTC.

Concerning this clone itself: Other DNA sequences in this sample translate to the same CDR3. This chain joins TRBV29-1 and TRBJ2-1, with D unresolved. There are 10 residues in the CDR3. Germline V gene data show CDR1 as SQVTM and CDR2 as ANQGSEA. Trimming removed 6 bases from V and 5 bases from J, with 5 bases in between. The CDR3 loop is CSVSNNEQFF. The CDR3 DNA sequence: TGCAGCGTCAGTAACAATGAGCAGTTCTTC.

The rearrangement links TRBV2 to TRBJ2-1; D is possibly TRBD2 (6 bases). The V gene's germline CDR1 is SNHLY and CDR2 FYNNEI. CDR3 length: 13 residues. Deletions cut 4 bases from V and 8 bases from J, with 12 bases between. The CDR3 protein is CASSVRLVYEQFF. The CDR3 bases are TGTGCCAGCAGTGTTCGACTAGTCTATGAGCAGTTCTTC.

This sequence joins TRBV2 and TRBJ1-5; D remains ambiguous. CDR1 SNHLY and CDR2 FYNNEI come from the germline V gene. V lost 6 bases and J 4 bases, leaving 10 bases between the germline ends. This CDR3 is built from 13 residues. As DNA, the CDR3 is TGTGCCAGCAGCGAGCAGAGTAATCAGCCCCAGCATTTT. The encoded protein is CASSEQSNQPQHF.

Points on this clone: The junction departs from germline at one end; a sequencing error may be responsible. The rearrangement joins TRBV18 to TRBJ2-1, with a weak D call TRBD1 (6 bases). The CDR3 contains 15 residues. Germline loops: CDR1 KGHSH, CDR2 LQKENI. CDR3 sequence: CASSQGWSSINAQFF. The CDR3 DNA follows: TGTGCCAGCTCCCAGGGGTGGTCTAGCATCAATGCGCAGTTCTTC.

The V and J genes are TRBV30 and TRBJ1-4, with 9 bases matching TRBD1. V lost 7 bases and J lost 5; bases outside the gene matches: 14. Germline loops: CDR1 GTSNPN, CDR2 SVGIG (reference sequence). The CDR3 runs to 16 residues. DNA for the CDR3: TGTGCCTCCCCTCTGGGGACAGGGATCCAAAATGAAAAACTGTTTTTT. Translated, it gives CASPLGTGIQNEKLFF.

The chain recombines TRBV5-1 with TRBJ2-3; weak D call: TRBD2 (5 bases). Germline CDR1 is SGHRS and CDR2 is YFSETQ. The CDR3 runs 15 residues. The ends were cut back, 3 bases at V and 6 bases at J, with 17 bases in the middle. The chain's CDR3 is CASSSAGPFTDTQYF. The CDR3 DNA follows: TGCGCCAGCAGCTCCGCGGGCCCCTTTACGGATACGCAGTATTTT.

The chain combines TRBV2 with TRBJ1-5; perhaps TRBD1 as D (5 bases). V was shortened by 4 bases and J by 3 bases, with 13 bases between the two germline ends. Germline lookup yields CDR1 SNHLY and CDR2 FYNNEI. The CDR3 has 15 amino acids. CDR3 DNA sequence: TGTGCCAGCAGTGGGGGGGGGAGTATCAATCAGCCCCAGCATTTT. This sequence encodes CASSGGGSINQPQHF.

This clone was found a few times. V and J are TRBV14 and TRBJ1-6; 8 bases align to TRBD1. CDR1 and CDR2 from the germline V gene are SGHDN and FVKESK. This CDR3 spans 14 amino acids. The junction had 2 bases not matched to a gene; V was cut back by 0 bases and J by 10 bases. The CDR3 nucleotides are TGTGCCAGCAGCCAAGACAGGGGGCGGTCACCCCTCCACTTT. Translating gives CASSQDRGRSPLHF.

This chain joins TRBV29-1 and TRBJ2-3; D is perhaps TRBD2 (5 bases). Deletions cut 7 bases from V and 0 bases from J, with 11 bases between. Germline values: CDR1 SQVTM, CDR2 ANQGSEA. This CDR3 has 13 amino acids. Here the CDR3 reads CSARVGSTDTQYF. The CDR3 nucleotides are TGCAGCGCGAGGGTGGGGAGCACAGATACGCAGTATTTT.

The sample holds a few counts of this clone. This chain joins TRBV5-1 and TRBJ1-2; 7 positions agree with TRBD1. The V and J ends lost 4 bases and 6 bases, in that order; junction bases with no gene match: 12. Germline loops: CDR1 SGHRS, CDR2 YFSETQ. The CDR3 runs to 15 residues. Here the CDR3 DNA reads TGCGCCAGCAGCCACCAGTCGCAGGGGGGGAATGGCTACACCTTC. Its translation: CASSHQSQGGNGYTF.

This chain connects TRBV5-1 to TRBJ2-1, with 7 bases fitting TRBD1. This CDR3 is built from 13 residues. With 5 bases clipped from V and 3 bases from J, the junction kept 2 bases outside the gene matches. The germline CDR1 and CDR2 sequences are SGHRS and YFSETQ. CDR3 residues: CASSSGGYNEQFF. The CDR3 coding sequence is TGCGCCAGCAGTTCAGGGGGCTACAATGAGCAGTTCTTC.

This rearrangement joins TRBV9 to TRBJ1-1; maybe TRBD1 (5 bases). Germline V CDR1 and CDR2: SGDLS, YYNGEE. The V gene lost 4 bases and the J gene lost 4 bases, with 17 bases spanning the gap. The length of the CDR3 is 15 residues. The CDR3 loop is CASSPRGGATTEAFF. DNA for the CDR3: TGTGCCAGCAGCCCAAGGGGTGGGGCTACCACTGAAGCTTTCTTT.